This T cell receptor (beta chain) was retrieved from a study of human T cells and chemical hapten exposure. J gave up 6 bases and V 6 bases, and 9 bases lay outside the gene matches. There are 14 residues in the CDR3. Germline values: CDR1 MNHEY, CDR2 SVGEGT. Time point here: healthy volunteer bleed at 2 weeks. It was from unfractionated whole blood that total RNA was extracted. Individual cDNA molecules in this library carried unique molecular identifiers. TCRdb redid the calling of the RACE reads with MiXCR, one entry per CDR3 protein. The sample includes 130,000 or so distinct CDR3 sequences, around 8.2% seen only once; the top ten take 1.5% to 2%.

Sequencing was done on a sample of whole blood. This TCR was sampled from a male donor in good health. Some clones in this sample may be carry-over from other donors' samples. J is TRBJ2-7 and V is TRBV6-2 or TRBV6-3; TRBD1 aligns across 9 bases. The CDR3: CASSFGTGNGEQYF. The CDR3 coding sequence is TGTGCCAGCAGCTTTGGGACAGGGAATGGCGAGCAGTACTTC.